The 14 T cell receptor beta chains below come from one sample, sequenced in a study of T cell responses to AZD1222 COVID-19 vaccine. Assay: immunoSEQ multiplex PCR; the TCRdb copy retains only in-frame clones and omits some. The sample lists approximately 190,000 clones; approximately 91% were seen once. This specimen consisted of peripheral blood, obtained on day 0 of AZD1222 vaccination. The receptors were sampled from an adult in good health.

This clone was recorded once. This sequence joins TRBV28 and TRBJ2-1; D gene uncertain. V was cut by 2 bases and J by 2 bases, with 10 bases left in between. This CDR3 comprises 15 residues. Germline values: CDR1 MDHEN, CDR2 SYDVKM. The CDR3 DNA reads TGTGCCAGCAGTTTAGCCCCTAGAACCTACAATGAGCAGTTCTTC. It translates to CASSLAPRTYNEQFF.

This clone was counted between two and nine times. In nucleotides, the CDR3 is TGTGCCACCAGCCCGAGGACAGGACTAGCGGGAGAAAGAAGCAATGAGCAGTTCTTC. The encoded protein is CATSPRTGLAGERSNEQFF. The chain couples TRBV15 to TRBJ2-1; TRBD2 matches 13 bases. The V gene's germline CDR1 is LNHNV and CDR2 YYDKDF (reference sequence). The V gene end was trimmed by 5 bases and the J gene end by 6 bases; junction bases not matched to a gene: 16. The CDR3 has 19 residues. Looking up the rest from reference TRBV15 and TRBJ2-1 gives the full variable domain: DAMVIQNPRYQVTQFGKPVTLSCSQTLNHNVMYWYQQKSSQAPKLLFHYYDKDFNNEADTPDNFQSRRPNTSFCFLDIRSPGLGDTAMYLCATSPRTGLAGERSNEQFFGPGTRLTVL.

The V call is TRBV19, the J call TRBJ1-1; 9 positions match TRBD1. The trim removed 2 bases at V and 4 bases at J, leaving 11 bases unmatched. Germline V gene sequence: CDR1 LNHDA, CDR2 SQIVND (reference sequence). The CDR3 spans 17 residues. The CDR3 bases are TGTGCCAGTAGTATACGAGGGACAGGGAATCAGCGCACTGAAGCTTTCTTT. Encoded protein: CASSIRGTGNQRTEAFF.

The chain recombines TRBV6-6 with TRBJ1-3; D perhaps matches TRBD1 (5 bases). The CDR3 spans 12 residues. The germline gives CDR1 MNHNY, CDR2 SVGAGI (reference sequence). The germline V and J ends were trimmed by 3 bases and 13 bases, with 13 bases remaining between them. DNA for the CDR3: TGTGCCAGCAGTTATGGGGCTGAGAGGATATATTTT. This gives the protein CASSYGAERIYF.

The chain has TRBV19 and TRBJ1-5, with a weak D call TRBD1 (5 bases). Trimming took 6 bases from V and 6 from J, leaving 12 bases between them. This CDR3 contains 13 residues. The germline CDR1 and CDR2 sequences are LNHDA and SQIVND (reference sequence). The CDR3 nucleotides are TGTGCCAGTAGAAATTCAGGGTCTCAGCCCCAGCATTTT. Residues: CASRNSGSQPQHF.

The gene calls are TRBV21-1 and TRBJ2-7. TRBV21-1 is a known pseudogene. The CDR3 covers 15 residues. CDR3 loop: CASTPPWQTSYEQYF. In nucleotides, the CDR3 is TGTGCCAGCACCCCACCTTGGCAGACCTCCTACGAGCAGTACTTC.

This chain links TRBV18 with TRBJ1-1; 8 nucleotides agree with TRBD1. J lost 4 bases, V lost 8 bases, and 21 bases had no gene match. Germline V lookup: CDR1 KGHSH, CDR2 LQKENI. This CDR3 is 18 amino acids long. CDR3 bases: TGTGCCAGCCACGGGCAGGGGGCGCGGGGAGTAATCAGCACTGAAGCTTTCTTT. It encodes CASHGQGARGVISTEAFF.

This clone showed up just once. V gene TRBV4-1 combines with J gene TRBJ1-1; D possibly corresponds to TRBD1 (6 bases). Germline values: CDR1 MGHRA, CDR2 YSYEKL. This CDR3 has 16 amino acids. The V end was cut by 5 bases, the J end by 0 bases, with 16 bases between. The CDR3 protein is CASSSKTGHLNTEAFF. The CDR3 coding sequence is TGCGCCAGCAGCAGCAAAACGGGACACTTGAACACTGAAGCTTTCTTT.

The V and J genes are TRBV5-4 and TRBJ2-7, with a possible D match to TRBD2 (5 bases). The CDR3 totals 13 residues. Germline-derived CDR1 and CDR2 are SGHNT and YYREEE (reference sequence). The V end lost 6 bases, the J end lost 2 bases, and 12 bases lay between the germline ends. CDR3 sequence: CASTHRGPYEQYF. The CDR3 DNA is TGTGCCAGCACCCACCGAGGGCCCTACGAGCAGTACTTC.

The rearrangement links TRBV24-1 to TRBJ2-2; 9 positions match TRBD1. J lost 7 bases, V lost 7 bases, and 9 bases had no gene match. The CDR3 has 15 amino acids. Germline V gene sequence: CDR1 KGHDR, CDR2 SFDVKD. In DNA form, the CDR3 reads TGTGCCACCAGGGGGGACAGGGTGAATGGCGGGGAGCTGTTTTTT. Encoded protein: CATRGDRVNGGELFF.

A few counts support this clone. The chain links TRBV2 to TRBJ2-7; the D is unclear. This CDR3 has 11 amino acids. Trimming took off 3 bases at V and 7 bases at J, with 7 bases between the two ends. Germline CDR1 is SNHLY and CDR2 is FYNNEI. CDR3 in amino acids: CASSESWEQYF. The DNA of the CDR3 is TGTGCCAGCAGTGAGAGTTGGGAGCAGTACTTC.

The chain has TRBV5-1 and TRBJ2-1, with 8 bases that match TRBD2. The CDR3 runs to 17 residues. CDR1 and CDR2 from the germline V gene are SGHRS and YFSETQ. The V and J ends lost 4 bases and 0 bases, in that order; junction bases with no gene match: 9. DNA for the CDR3: TGCGCCAGCAGCCCGAGAGCGGGGGCTATCTCCTACAATGAGCAGTTCTTC. Amino acid sequence: CASSPRAGAISYNEQFF.

This chain links TRBV4-1 with TRBJ2-7, with D possibly TRBD1 on 5 matching bases. In germline, CDR1 is MGHRA, CDR2 YSYEKL. V shed 1 base and J shed 1 base, with 11 bases lying between them. The CDR3 has 15 amino acids. CDR3 region: CASSQAGQVSYEQYF. DNA of the CDR3: TGCGCCAGCAGCCAAGCTGGACAAGTTTCCTACGAGCAGTACTTC.

This chain uses TRBV14 with TRBJ1-6, with 7 bases lining up with TRBD1. This CDR3 contains 14 residues. Germline CDR1 and CDR2: SGHDN and FVKESK. V trimming: 1 base; J trimming: 7 bases; junction bases outside the gene matches: 1. The CDR3 loop reads CASSQGQGNSPLHF. DNA of the CDR3: TGTGCCAGCAGCCAAGGACAGGGCAATTCACCCCTCCACTTT. The whole variable domain, filled in from reference TRBV14 and TRBJ1-6, reads EAGVTQFPSHSVIEKGQTVTLRCDPISGHDNLYWYRRVMGKEIKFLLHFVKESKQDESGMPNNRFLAERTGGTYSTLKVQPAELEDSGVYFCASSQGQGNSPLHFGNGTRLTVT.